The 23 T cell receptor beta chains presented below share a single source sample, sequenced in a study of blood T cell repertoires in COVID-19. Here immunoSEQ multiplex PCR was the method, and the copy in TCRdb shows in-frame clones only, minus some. The sample holds 200,000 or so clones, approximately 90% seen once. Sequencing was done on a sample of PBMCs or T cells enriched from blood (not recorded which). Receptor source: a woman aged 25 to 45 who had recovered from COVID-19.

This chain links TRBV10-3 with TRBJ1-1, with TRBD1 matching 8 bases. J gave up 3 bases and V 6 bases, and 6 bases lay outside the gene matches. The CDR3 is 14 amino acids. CDR1 ENHRY and CDR2 SYGVKD come from the germline V gene. CDR3 nucleotides: TGTGCCATCAGGGAACAGGGGGATGACACTGAAGCTTTCTTT. This gives the protein CAIREQGDDTEAFF.

V is TRBV10-3 and J is TRBJ1-2, with D maybe TRBD1 (6 bases). Germline loops: CDR1 ENHRY, CDR2 SYGVKD. The CDR3 extends over 14 amino acids. The V gene lost 0 bases and the J gene lost 4 bases, with 9 bases spanning the gap. CDR3 nucleotide sequence: TGTGCCATCAGTGAGTCTTCAGGGGTCTATGGCTACACCTTC. This gives the protein CAISESSGVYGYTF.

This clone was observed a single time. The CDR3 spells CASSVRPDTFEEKLFF. The CDR3 DNA reads as TGTGCCAGCAGCGTACGGCCCGACACCTTTGAGGAAAAACTGTTTTTT. The genes are TRBV9 and TRBJ1-4; D not resolved. The CDR3 extends over 16 amino acids. The V gene's germline CDR1 is SGDLS and CDR2 YYNGEE. V was pared by 1 base and J by 8 bases, with 18 bases between.

The genes are TRBV4-1 and TRBJ1-6; D gene uncertain. CDR1 and CDR2 from the germline V gene are MGHRA and YSYEKL. The CDR3 sequence is 17 residues long. V gave up 0 bases and J gave up 0 bases, with 9 bases separating them. The CDR3 nucleotides are TGCGCCAGCAGCCAAGATTCGGGTAGCTCCTATAATTCACCCCTCCACTTT. This codes for CASSQDSGSSYNSPLHF.

The chain carries TRBV5-8 and TRBJ1-2, with 12 bases fitting TRBD1. With V trimmed by 3 bases and J by 4 bases, 7 bases remained unmatched. The germline V gene encodes CDR1 SGHTS and CDR2 YDEGEE. The CDR3 covers 16 residues. Here the CDR3 reads CASSSRDRGLAYGYTF. The CDR3 region has the DNA TGTGCCAGCAGCTCCCGGGACAGGGGGCTTGCCTATGGCTACACCTTC. The whole variable domain, filled in from reference TRBV5-8 and TRBJ1-2, reads EAGVTQSPTHLIKTRGQQATLRCSPISGHTSVYWYQQALGLGLQFLLWYDEGEERNRGNFPPRFSGRQFPNYSSELNVNALELEDSALYLCASSSRDRGLAYGYTFGSGTRLTVV.

V usage is TRBV7-9 and J usage is TRBJ1-1; D uncertain. Trimming removed 4 bases at V and 1 base at J, with 10 bases between. The length of the CDR3 is 14 residues. CDR1 and CDR2 (germline): SEHNR, FQNEAQ (reference sequence). The CDR3 loop is CASSSPTENTEAFF. CDR3 coding DNA: TGTGCCAGCAGCTCGCCAACAGAGAACACTGAAGCTTTCTTT.

The chain uses TRBV14 and TRBJ1-6, with a possible D match to TRBD1 (6 bases). Germline CDR1 SGHDN, CDR2 FVKESK. The CDR3 runs to 14 residues. V shed 5 bases and J shed 7 bases, with 12 bases lying between them. The CDR3 coding sequence is TGTGCCAGCAGCTTCGGGACAACAAATTCACCCCTCCACTTT. It yields the protein CASSFGTTNSPLHF.

V gene TRBV2 combines with J gene TRBJ2-7, with D possibly matching TRBD2 (6 bases). Trimming left V 6 bases short and J 3 bases short, with 12 bases between. The germline V gene has CDR1 SNHLY and CDR2 FYNNEI. This CDR3 is built from 13 residues. DNA of the CDR3: TGTGCCAGCAGGATGGGGACTTTCTACGAGCAGTACTTC. Its translation: CASRMGTFYEQYF.

Only a few counts were recorded for this clone. The chain has TRBV18 and TRBJ1-3, with D perhaps matching TRBD1 (6 bases). The CDR3 loop spans 14 amino acids. Between the trimmed V and J ends, which lost 1 base and 2 bases, there was a span of 6 bases. Per the germline V gene, CDR1 is KGHSH and CDR2 is LQKENI. CDR3 sequence reads: CASSPQGAGNTIYF. In nucleotides, the CDR3 is TGTGCCAGCTCACCACAGGGGGCTGGAAACACCATATATTTT.

The chain joins TRBV6-2 or TRBV6-3 to TRBJ1-5; no definite D call. The CDR3 loop spans 16 amino acids. CDR1 and CDR2 from the germline V gene are MNHEY and SVGEGT. Trimming left V 2 bases short and J 6 bases short, with 17 bases between. DNA for the CDR3: TGTGCCAGCAGTTACACCCTGGGTCAGCGGGGTCAGCCCCAGCATTTT. This translates into CASSYTLGQRGQPQHF.

The chain couples TRBV5-1 to TRBJ2-5, with D perhaps matching TRBD1 (5 bases). This CDR3 has 13 amino acids. The V gene's germline CDR1 is SGHRS and CDR2 YFSETQ. The V and J ends lost 9 bases and 2 bases respectively, with 14 bases between them. The CDR3 region is CATRQSLQETQYF. The CDR3 DNA follows: TGCGCCACCAGACAGTCCCTTCAAGAGACCCAGTACTTC.

The gene calls are TRBV7-9 and TRBJ1-6; 7 nucleotides match TRBD1. Looked up from germline, CDR1 is SEHNR and CDR2 is FQNEAQ (reference sequence). The CDR3 extends over 14 amino acids. Losses at the gene ends were 5 bases for V and 9 bases for J; bases not matched to a gene: 7. The CDR3 DNA sequence: TGTGCCAGCAGCCACCGGGACAGTGGTTCACCCCTCCACTTT. Its protein is CASSHRDSGSPLHF.

The chain uses TRBV2 and TRBJ1-1; 7 bases fit TRBD1. V lost 6 bases, J lost 4 bases, and 11 bases stayed unmatched. CDR1 SNHLY and CDR2 FYNNEI come from the germline V gene. CDR3 size: 15 residues. The CDR3 loop reads CASSDRENIGTEAFF. The CDR3 DNA follows: TGTGCCAGCAGCGACAGGGAGAATATCGGCACTGAAGCTTTCTTT.

In the case of this clone: A junction boundary mismatches the germline segment, possibly from a read error. The chain has TRBV5-6 and TRBJ2-2, with TRBD1 as a possible D gene (6 bases). Germline values: CDR1 SGHDT, CDR2 YYEEEE. The CDR3 is 14 amino acids. CDR3 sequence (DNA): TGTGCCAGCAGCTTTACAGGGAACACAGGGGAGCTGTTTTTT. It yields the protein CASSFTGNTGELFF.

The chain employs TRBV19 and TRBJ1-3; tentatively, D is TRBD1 (6 bases). Trimming removed 6 bases from V and 3 bases from J, with 15 bases in between. In germline, CDR1 is LNHDA, CDR2 SQIVND (reference sequence). This CDR3 is 15 amino acids long. The DNA of the CDR3 is TGTGCCAGTAGGACCCCGGACAGCCTTGGAAACACCATATATTTT. Its protein is CASRTPDSLGNTIYF.

This rearrangement joins TRBV3-1 (or the pseudogene TRBV3-2) to TRBJ2-2; D unresolved. The CDR3 has 17 amino acids. With 2 bases removed from V and 0 bases from J, the gap between germline ends came to 13 bases. CDR1 and CDR2 (germline): LGHDT, YNNKEL (reference sequence). CDR3 DNA sequence: TGTGCCAGCAGCCAACCTAATGTCACCGCGAACACCGGGGAGCTGTTTTTT. This encodes CASSQPNVTANTGELFF.

The rearrangement links TRBV14 to TRBJ1-1; tentatively, D is TRBD1 (6 bases). CDR1 and CDR2 (germline): SGHDN, FVKESK. CDR3 length: 14 amino acids. V was shortened by 6 bases and J by 4 bases, with 15 bases between the two germline ends. The DNA for the CDR3 is TGTGCCAGCAGGGAACACAGGGCTTCCACTGAAGCTTTCTTT. Encoded protein: CASREHRASTEAFF.

The chain employs TRBV5-4 and TRBJ2-2; TRBD1 matches 12 bases. The CDR3 extends over 17 amino acids. V lost 5 bases to trimming and J lost 6 bases; unmatched junction nucleotides: 11. The germline V gene has CDR1 SGHNT and CDR2 YYREEE (reference sequence). CDR3 sequence (DNA): TGTGCCAGCAGGGGACCGGGACAGGGGGCGAGGGCCGGGGAGCTGTTTTTT. This codes for CASRGPGQGARAGELFF. The full variable domain, completed using reference TRBV5-4 and TRBJ2-2, is ETGVTQSPTHLIKTRGQQVTLRCSSQSGHNTVSWYQQALGQGPQFIFQYYREEENGRGNFPPRFSGLQFPNYSSELNVNALELDDSALYLCASRGPGQGARAGELFFGEGSRLTVL.

This clone appeared a single time. This chain uses TRBV19 with TRBJ1-5; perhaps TRBD1 as D (5 bases). CDR1 and CDR2 from the germline V gene are LNHDA and SQIVND (reference sequence). This CDR3 is 13 amino acids long. V was trimmed by 7 bases and J by 4 bases, leaving 11 bases between them. The CDR3 sequence is CASKVQGNQPQHF. Written as DNA, the CDR3 is TGTGCCAGTAAGGTCCAGGGAAATCAGCCCCAGCATTTT.

The chain recombines TRBV14 with TRBJ1-2; 8 positions agree with TRBD1. Germline lookup yields CDR1 SGHDN and CDR2 FVKESK. The CDR3 is 14 residues long. V gave up 4 bases and J gave up 8 bases; unmatched junction bases: 9. The CDR3 sequence: CASSRDRGRWGYTF. The CDR3 DNA reads as TGTGCCAGCAGCCGTGACAGGGGCCGCTGGGGCTACACCTTC.

J is TRBJ1-1 and V is TRBV7-2; D gene uncertain. From germline, CDR1 is SGHTA and CDR2 FQGNSA. CDR3 length: 15 residues. Trimming pared 5 bases from V and 1 base from J, leaving 14 bases between. CDR3 in DNA: TGTGCCAGCAGCCTCGACGGGGAGGGGAACACTGAAGCTTTCTTT. Translation gives CASSLDGEGNTEAFF.

V and J are TRBV6-5 and TRBJ2-2, with 7 nucleotides matching TRBD1. The J segment lost 3 bases and the V segment lost 2 bases, leaving 3 bases of the junction unmatched. Germline V CDR1 and CDR2: MNHEY, SVGAGI. CDR3 length equals 15 residues. The DNA of the CDR3 is TGTGCCAGCAGTTACGGACAGGCTGACACCGGGGAGCTGTTTTTT. Translation: CASSYGQADTGELFF.

The chain recombines TRBV6-5 with TRBJ1-3; D gene ambiguous. V lost 0 bases, J lost 2 bases, and 8 bases lay in between. This CDR3 is 15 amino acids long. CDR1 is MNHEY and CDR2 is SVGAGI in the germline V gene. The CDR3 DNA is TGTGCCAGCAGTTACTCGACGGGAACTGGAAACACCATATATTTT. As protein: CASSYSTGTGNTIYF.